This is a list of T cell receptor beta chains from one sample in a study of shared clonotypes between healthy human individuals. TCRdb's table, derived via immunoSEQ multiplex PCR, lists solely in-frame clones and lacks some. The profile shows 85,000 to 100,000 clones, around 68% of them singletons. The material sequenced was memory CD8+ T cells sorted from blood. These TCRs come from a man aged 30 to 39 in good health. The CDR3 runs from the conserved cysteine through the conserved F or W. The D gene is left open where the match is weak. For some rows the clone size is stated as once, few or many, or as a class when expanded; others skip it.

V: TRBV11-2
D: TRBD1
J: TRBJ2-7
size: -
DNA: TGTGCCAGCAGCTTAGTACAGGGGGCCTACGAGCAGTACTTC
CDR3: CASSLVQGAYEQYF

V: TRBV27
D: -
J: TRBJ2-1
size: -
DNA: TGTGCCAGCAGTTTATATACGGATAGCTCCTACAATGAGCAGTTCTTC
CDR3: CASSLYTDSSYNEQFF

V: TRBV7-9
D: TRBD1
J: TRBJ2-5
size: many
DNA: TGTGCCAGCAGTTTAGGAGGACAGGGGTTAGAGACCCAGTACTTC
CDR3: CASSLGGQGLETQYF

V: TRBV11-1
D: -
J: TRBJ2-2
size: once
DNA: TGTGCCAGCAGCTCAGACACCGGGGAGCTGTTTTTT
CDR3: CASSSDTGELFF

V: TRBV11-2
D: TRBD2
J: TRBJ2-3
size: -
DNA: TGTGCCAGCAGCTACGGACTAGCGGGAGGTGCTAGCACAGATACGCAGTATTTT
CDR3: CASSYGLAGGASTDTQYF

V: TRBV5-1
D: -
J: TRBJ1-2
size: -
DNA: TGCGCCAGCAGCTTGGGGGACGGAGACTATGGCTACACCTTC
CDR3: CASSLGDGDYGYTF

V: TRBV9
D: TRBD2
J: TRBJ2-1
size: -
DNA: TGTGCCAGCAGCGTAGTTAGCGGGAGTGGGGTGTTCTTC
CDR3: CASSVVSGSGVFF

V: TRBV27
D: TRBD2
J: TRBJ2-7
size: -
DNA: TGTGCCAGCAGTTCCTATAGACTAGCGGGCTCCCTGAAGCAGTACTTC
CDR3: CASSSYRLAGSLKQYF

V: TRBV5-5
D: TRBD2
J: TRBJ2-3
size: -
DNA: TGTGCCAGCAGCTTTTCTAGCGGCGGCACAGATACGCAGTATTTT
CDR3: CASSFSSGGTDTQYF

V: TRBV7-3
D: -
J: TRBJ1-1
size: -
DNA: TGTGCCAGCAGCTTAACGGGGGTTAAGGTGGCTGAAGCTTTCTTT
CDR3: CASSLTGVKVAEAFF

V: TRBV11-1
D: TRBD1
J: TRBJ2-3
size: -
DNA: TGTGCCAGCAGCTCTGACAGGGCAGATACGCAGTATTTT
CDR3: CASSSDRADTQYF

V: TRBV4-1
D: TRBD2
J: TRBJ2-7
size: many
DNA: TGCGCCAGCAGCCAAGACGTGACTAGCGACTCCTACGAGCAGTACTTC
CDR3: CASSQDVTSDSYEQYF

V: TRBV6-1
D: -
J: TRBJ2-5
size: -
DNA: TGTGCCAGCAGTGGCTCCCTGGGGAGCGGGTCGGAGACCCAGTACTTC
CDR3: CASSGSLGSGSETQYF

V: TRBV5-4
D: TRBD1
J: TRBJ2-3
size: once
DNA: TGTGCCAGCAGCTTGGCCGGGGGACAGGGCACAGATACGCAGTATTTT
CDR3: CASSLAGGQGTDTQYF

V: TRBV6-5
D: -
J: TRBJ2-1
size: -
DNA: TGTGCCGTTCGGGGGACTCGCGGATCGGGGGAGTTCTTC
CDR3: CAVRGTRGSGEFF

V: TRBV28
D: TRBD1
J: TRBJ1-1
size: -
DNA: TGTGCCAGCAGTTTGGACAGGGAAGCTTTCTTT
CDR3: CASSLDREAFF

V: TRBV6-1
D: -
J: TRBJ1-5
size: few
DNA: TGTGCCAGCAGTGCGGGGGAGGCTCAGCCCCAGCATTTT
CDR3: CASSAGEAQPQHF

V: TRBV27
D: -
J: TRBJ2-2
size: -
DNA: TGTGCCAGCAGTTTCAGGGCCGGGGAGCTGTTTTTT
CDR3: CASSFRAGELFF

V: TRBV19
D: TRBD2
J: TRBJ2-3
size: -
DNA: TGTGCCAGTAGTAGCGGGAGGGTGGGCACAGATACGCAGTATTTT
CDR3: CASSSGRVGTDTQYF

V: TRBV7-2
D: -
J: TRBJ2-7
size: once
DNA: TGTGCCAGCAGCCTAGGGACATTCTCCTACGAGCAGTACTTC
CDR3: CASSLGTFSYEQYF

V: TRBV5-4
D: TRBD2
J: TRBJ2-2
size: -
DNA: TGTGCCAGCAGAACCGGACTAGCGAACACCGGGGAGCTGTTTTTT
CDR3: CASRTGLANTGELFF

V: TRBV7-8
D: -
J: TRBJ2-5
size: few
DNA: TGTGCCAGCAGCTCGGGTAGCAGCCTCGGCGAGACCCAGTACTTC
CDR3: CASSSGSSLGETQYF

V: TRBV6-1
D: TRBD2
J: TRBJ2-3
size: -
DNA: TGTGCCAGCTCTTTAGCGGGAGTGAAAGATACGCAGTATTTT
CDR3: CASSLAGVKDTQYF

V: TRBV30
D: -
J: TRBJ1-2
size: -
DNA: TGTGCCTGGAGTCGGGCAGGGCCCAGAGGAGGCTACACCTTC
CDR3: CAWSRAGPRGGYTF

V: TRBV2
D: TRBD2
J: TRBJ2-2
size: -
DNA: TGTGCCAGCAGGCGGGGACTAGCGGGATGGCGGGGCACCGGGGAGCTGTTTTTT
CDR3: CASRRGLAGWRGTGELFF

V: TRBV18
D: TRBD1
J: TRBJ1-1
size: few
DNA: TGTGCCAGCTCACCAGGACAGGGGGCGAACACTGAAGCTTTCTTT
CDR3: CASSPGQGANTEAFF

V: TRBV9
D: TRBD1
J: TRBJ2-1
size: -
DNA: TGTGCCAGCAGCGTAGCCCCGGACAGGGTCCCGAACGATTACAATGAGCAGTTCTTC
CDR3: CASSVAPDRVPNDYNEQFF

V: TRBV7-8
D: -
J: TRBJ2-7
size: once
DNA: TGTGCCAGCAGCTCGGGACTCTACGAGCAGTACTTC
CDR3: CASSSGLYEQYF

V: TRBV29-1
D: -
J: TRBJ1-3
size: -
DNA: TGCAGCGTTGTCGATTGGGACCAGAACGCTGGAAACACCATATATTTT
CDR3: CSVVDWDQNAGNTIYF

V: TRBV28
D: -
J: TRBJ2-7
size: -
DNA: TGTGCCAGCAGTTTGTTTTTAGGTCGGACATACCACGAGCAGTACTTC
CDR3: CASSLFLGRTYHEQYF

V: TRBV4-2
D: TRBD1
J: TRBJ2-7
size: -
DNA: TGTGCCAGCAGCCGATTTTTGGGACAGGGCTACGAGCAGTACTTC
CDR3: CASSRFLGQGYEQYF

V: TRBV10-2
D: -
J: TRBJ2-7
size: -
DNA: TGCGCCAGCAGTAAGGCAGGGAGATACGAGCAGTACTTC
CDR3: CASSKAGRYEQYF

V: TRBV5-4
D: -
J: TRBJ2-1
size: -
DNA: TGTGCCAGCAGCTTGGCCGACCAGAGTAACCGGCAGTTCTTC
CDR3: CASSLADQSNRQFF

V: TRBV5-1
D: -
J: TRBJ2-7
size: -
DNA: TGCGCCGGACCGGGACAGGAGGGACTAGACCCCTACGAGCAGTACTTC
CDR3: CAGPGQEGLDPYEQYF

V: TRBV19
D: TRBD1
J: TRBJ2-5
size: -
DNA: TGTGCCAGTAGCACTACCGGGACAGTCGAGAGGACCCAGTACTTC
CDR3: CASSTTGTVERTQYF

V: TRBV11-2
D: TRBD1
J: TRBJ2-1
size: -
DNA: TGTGCCAGCAGCCGTGAGACAGGGTCCTTGAATGAGCAGTTCTTC
CDR3: CASSRETGSLNEQFF

V: TRBV5-6
D: -
J: TRBJ2-2
size: few
DNA: TGTGCCAGCAGCTGGTCTTCCGGGGAGCTGTTTTTT
CDR3: CASSWSSGELFF

V: TRBV7-6
D: -
J: TRBJ2-3
size: once
DNA: TGTGCCAGCAGCTTAGGCAGTAGCGTAGATACGCAGTATTTT
CDR3: CASSLGSSVDTQYF

V: TRBV4-1
D: -
J: TRBJ2-7
size: -
DNA: TGCGCCAGCAGCCAGACTAACACAGGAACCTACGAGCAGTACTTC
CDR3: CASSQTNTGTYEQYF

V: TRBV28
D: -
J: TRBJ2-1
size: -
DNA: TGTGCCAGCAGCCCCAGTCCCGGGACCTACAATGAGCAGTTCTTC
CDR3: CASSPSPGTYNEQFF

V: TRBV6-6
D: TRBD1
J: TRBJ2-1
size: -
DNA: TGTGCCAGCAGTTACACCGGGACAGATAACAATGAGCAGTTCTTC
CDR3: CASSYTGTDNNEQFF

V: TRBV5-6
D: -
J: TRBJ2-2
size: -
DNA: TGTGCCAGCAGCTTAAGGGTCGGGGAGCTGTTTTTT
CDR3: CASSLRVGELFF

V: TRBV11-2
D: -
J: TRBJ1-4
size: -
DNA: TGTGCCAGCAGCCGGGACGGGGCTGAAAAACTGTTTTTT
CDR3: CASSRDGAEKLFF

V: TRBV10-1
D: TRBD1
J: TRBJ2-2
size: many
DNA: TGCGCCAGCAGTGAACTTGGGACAGAGCTGAACACCGGGGAGCTGTTTTTT
CDR3: CASSELGTELNTGELFF

V: TRBV5-4
D: TRBD2
J: TRBJ2-1
size: -
DNA: TGTGCCAGCAGCTTGGAGGGTATAGCGGGAGGTTACAATGAGCAGTTCTTC
CDR3: CASSLEGIAGGYNEQFF

V: TRBV2
D: TRBD2
J: TRBJ2-7
size: -
DNA: TGTGCCAGCAGGTCCGGGACTAGCGGGAACTACGAGCAGTACTTC
CDR3: CASRSGTSGNYEQYF

V: TRBV6-1
D: -
J: TRBJ2-4
size: -
DNA: TGTGCCAGCCTAGGGGGGGGAGCCAAAAACATTCAGTACTTC
CDR3: CASLGGGAKNIQYF

V: TRBV15
D: TRBD1
J: TRBJ1-4
size: -
DNA: TGTGCCACCAGCAGTGTAGGACAGGGAGAATTATTAAGGAATGAAAAACTGTTTTTT
CDR3: CATSSVGQGELLRNEKLFF

V: TRBV10-3
D: -
J: TRBJ2-1
size: once
DNA: TGTGCCATCAGTGGGGGTTTAGTGTCCTACAATGAGCAGTTCTTC
CDR3: CAISGGLVSYNEQFF

V: TRBV19
D: -
J: TRBJ1-2
size: -
DNA: TGTGCCAGTACTCCAAGACAGTTAATCTATGGCTACACCTTC
CDR3: CASTPRQLIYGYTF

V: TRBV7-4
D: TRBD1
J: TRBJ2-7
size: -
DNA: TGTGCCGGCAGTCCCCCCGGGACAGGGCTGGTCAACGAGCAGTACTTC
CDR3: CAGSPPGTGLVNEQYF

V: TRBV5-4
D: TRBD2
J: TRBJ2-7
size: -
DNA: TGTGCCAGCAGCGTGGGACTAGCGGGAGAGGGGTACGAGCAGTACTTC
CDR3: CASSVGLAGEGYEQYF

V: TRBV10-3
D: -
J: TRBJ1-1
size: many
DNA: TGTGCCATCAGTGAACCCGCAGCAAGCACTGAAGCTTTCTTT
CDR3: CAISEPAASTEAFF